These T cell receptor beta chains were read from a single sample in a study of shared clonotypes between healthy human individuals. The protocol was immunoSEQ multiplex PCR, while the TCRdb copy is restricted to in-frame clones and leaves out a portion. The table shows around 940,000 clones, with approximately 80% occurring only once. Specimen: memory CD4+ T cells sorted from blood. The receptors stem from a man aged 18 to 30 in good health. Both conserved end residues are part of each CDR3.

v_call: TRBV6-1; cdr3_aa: CASSEGSGVPHSYEQYF
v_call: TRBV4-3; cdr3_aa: CASSQEVGNQPQHF
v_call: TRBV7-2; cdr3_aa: CASSPRRQDTGELFF
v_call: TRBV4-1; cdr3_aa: CASSQDGTDYYEQYF
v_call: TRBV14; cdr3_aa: CASSQDVAGRAWEQYF
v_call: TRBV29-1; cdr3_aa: CSVGSNSNQPQHF
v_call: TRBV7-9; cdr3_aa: CASSLGLGGNTEAFF
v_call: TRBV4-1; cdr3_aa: CASSQDRTGVHGYTF
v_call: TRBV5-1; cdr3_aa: CASSPAKGGYNEKLFF
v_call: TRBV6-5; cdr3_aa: CASSYLNTGELFF
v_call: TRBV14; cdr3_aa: CASSPDFYEQYF
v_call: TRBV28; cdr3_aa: CAPPGGQGPPRANVLTF
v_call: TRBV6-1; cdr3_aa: CASTSQWPYNEQFF
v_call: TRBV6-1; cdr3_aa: CASSVRGAGVAKNIQYF
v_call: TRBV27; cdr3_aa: CASSLRLAGVYEQYF
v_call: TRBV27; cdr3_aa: CASSFLERNTEAFF
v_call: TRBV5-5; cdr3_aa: CASSLALGGWDSYEQYF
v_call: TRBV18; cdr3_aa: CASSPGKEGGAYGYTF
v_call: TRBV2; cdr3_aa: CASSEAEGTPGNTIYF
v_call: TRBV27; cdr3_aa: CASSFDSSRGEQFF
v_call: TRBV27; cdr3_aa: CASRLWNEQFF
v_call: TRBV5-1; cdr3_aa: CASRIDATSSYEQYF
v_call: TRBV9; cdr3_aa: CASSADPLGGGGLNTEAFF
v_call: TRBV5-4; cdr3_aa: CASSSATPPGEQYF
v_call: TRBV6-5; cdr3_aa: CASSLSGALNTGELFF
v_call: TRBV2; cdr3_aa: CASTRTGINEKLFF
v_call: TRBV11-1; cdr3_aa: CASSLHLEQYF
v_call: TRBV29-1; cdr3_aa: CTTWGGPAGDIQYF
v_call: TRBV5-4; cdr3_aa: CASSLGPLLSYNEQFF
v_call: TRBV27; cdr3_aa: CASSSLGQYNEQFF
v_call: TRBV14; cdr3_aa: CASSTSIGIRSTDTQYF
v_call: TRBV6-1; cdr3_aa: CASMPGGGNYEQYF
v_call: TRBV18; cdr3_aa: CASSPTGNEQYF
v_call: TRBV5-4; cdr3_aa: CASSLGGEYTEAFF
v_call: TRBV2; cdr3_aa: CASSGGRVSPLHF
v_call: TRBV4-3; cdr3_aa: CASSQEGGVTQYF
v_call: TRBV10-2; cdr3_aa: CASSDKGPYNSPLHF
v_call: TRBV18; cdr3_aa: CASSPVAGVKTDTQYF
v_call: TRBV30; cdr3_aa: CAWSARGEPFF
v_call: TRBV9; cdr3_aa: CASSPQRSGTGRRDTQYF
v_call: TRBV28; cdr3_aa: CASSFPDSPNQPQHF
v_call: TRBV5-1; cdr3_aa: CASSLVASGGQETQYF
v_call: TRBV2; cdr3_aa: CASGGQGKASRTDTQYF
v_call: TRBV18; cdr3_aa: CASSPDQGNSPLHF
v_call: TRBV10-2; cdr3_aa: CASSNTNRVGGPQHF
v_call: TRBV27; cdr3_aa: CASSLTAGAKDTQYF